This TCR beta chain originates from a study of beta chain features in type 1 diabetes. Germline-derived CDR1 and CDR2 are MNHEY and SVGAGI. The CDR3 runs 15 residues. The trim removed 6 bases at V and 3 bases at J, leaving 5 bases unmatched. In the case of this clone: Its antigen remains unidentified.

Expressed TCRB transcripts got sequenced, as all isolated RNA was reverse transcribed. TCRdb's copy holds only in-frame clones and misses some; the assay was immunoSEQ multiplex PCR. Here the sample spans around 650,000 clones, 9.5% to 15% being singletons. General observations from the study: There was a moderate but significant shortening of TCRB CDR3s in all four CD4+ subsets of Type 1 diabetes patients.

The sample consisted of naive CD4+ T cells from blood. This clonotype was obtained from a man aged 30 to 45 with type 1 diabetes. The chain has TRBV6-5 and TRBJ1-5; 10 positions match TRBD1. The CDR3 here is CASSRGTGDNQPQHF. DNA for the CDR3: TGTGCCAGCAGCCGGGGGACAGGGGACAATCAGCCCCAGCATTTT.